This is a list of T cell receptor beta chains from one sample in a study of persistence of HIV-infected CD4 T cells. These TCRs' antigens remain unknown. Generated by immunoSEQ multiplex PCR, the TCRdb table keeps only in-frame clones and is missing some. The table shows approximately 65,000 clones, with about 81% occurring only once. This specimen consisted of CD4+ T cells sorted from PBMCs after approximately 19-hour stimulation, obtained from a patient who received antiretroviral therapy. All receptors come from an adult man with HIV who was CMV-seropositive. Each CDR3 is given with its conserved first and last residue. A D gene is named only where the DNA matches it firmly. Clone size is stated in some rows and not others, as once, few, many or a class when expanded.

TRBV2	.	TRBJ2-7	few	CASSELGASYEQYF	TGTGCCAGCAGTGAGTTGGGGGCCTCCTACGAGCAGTACTTC
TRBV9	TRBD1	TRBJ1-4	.	CASSGTGGNEKLFF	TGTGCCAGCAGCGGGACAGGGGGCAATGAAAAACTGTTTTTT
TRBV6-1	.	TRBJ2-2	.	CASSEDRVGAGELFF	TGTGCCAGCAGTGAAGACAGGGTGGGGGCCGGGGAGCTGTTTTTT
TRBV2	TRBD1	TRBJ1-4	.	CASSGTGVGEKLFF	TGTGCCAGCAGTGGGACAGGGGTCGGTGAAAAACTGTTTTTT
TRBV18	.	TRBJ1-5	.	CASSPNDNQPQHF	TGTGCCAGCTCACCAAACGACAATCAGCCCCAGCATTTT
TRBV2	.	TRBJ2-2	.	CASSEGATGELFF	TGTGCCAGCAGTGAGGGCGCCACCGGGGAGCTGTTTTTT
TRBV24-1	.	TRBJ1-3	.	CATSDILSGNTIYF	TGTGCCACCAGTGACATACTCTCTGGAAACACCATATATTTT
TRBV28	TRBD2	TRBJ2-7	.	CASTTPLGGRSSYEQYF	TGTGCCAGCACCACCCCCCTGGGAGGGCGATCTTCCTACGAGCAGTACTTC
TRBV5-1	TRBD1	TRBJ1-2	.	CASSSEGQGKYGYTF	TGCGCCAGCAGCTCGGAAGGACAGGGTAAATATGGCTACACCTTC
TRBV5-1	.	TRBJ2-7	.	CASSWRSDYEQYF	TGCGCCAGCAGCTGGCGGTCAGACTACGAGCAGTACTTC
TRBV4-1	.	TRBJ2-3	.	CASSQVLVSTDTQYF	TGCGCCAGCAGCCAAGTACTCGTTAGCACAGATACGCAGTATTTT
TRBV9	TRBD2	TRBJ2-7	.	CASSPKGGTSGATTYEQYF	TGTGCCAGCAGCCCAAAGGGGGGGACTAGCGGGGCGACTACCTACGAGCAGTACTTC
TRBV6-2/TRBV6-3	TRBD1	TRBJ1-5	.	CASSYGTGGSQPQHF	TGTGCCAGCAGTTACGGGACAGGGGGCTCTCAGCCCCAGCATTTT
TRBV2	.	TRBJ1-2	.	CASSAGSPNGGYTF	TGTGCCAGCAGTGCCGGATCCCCGAATGGGGGCTACACCTTC
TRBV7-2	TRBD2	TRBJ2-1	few	CASTFGGASYNEQFF	TGTGCCAGCACCTTCGGGGGGGCATCCTACAATGAGCAGTTCTTC
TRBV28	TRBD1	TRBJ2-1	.	CASSPTGVSRYNEQFF	TGTGCCAGCAGTCCGACAGGGGTCAGTAGGTACAATGAGCAGTTCTTC
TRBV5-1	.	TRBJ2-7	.	CASSLEGREVNEQYF	TGCGCCAGCAGCTTGGAAGGCAGGGAGGTTAACGAGCAGTACTTC
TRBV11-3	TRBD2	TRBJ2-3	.	CASSQGTSGASTDTQYF	TGTGCCAGCAGCCAGGGGACTAGCGGGGCTAGCACAGATACGCAGTATTTT
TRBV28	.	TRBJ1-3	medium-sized	CASSLTEPLGNTIYF	TGTGCCAGCAGTTTAACAGAACCTCTTGGGAACACCATATATTTT
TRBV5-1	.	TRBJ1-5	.	CASSLEGQPNQPQHF	TGCGCCAGCAGCTTGGAGGGGCAGCCGAATCAGCCCCAGCATTTT
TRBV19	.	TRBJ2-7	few	CASSRQWSYEQYF	TGTGCCAGTAGCCGACAGTGGTCCTACGAGCAGTACTTC
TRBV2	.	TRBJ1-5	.	CASTPGLISNQPQHF	TGTGCCAGCACCCCGGGACTGATTAGCAATCAGCCCCAGCATTTT